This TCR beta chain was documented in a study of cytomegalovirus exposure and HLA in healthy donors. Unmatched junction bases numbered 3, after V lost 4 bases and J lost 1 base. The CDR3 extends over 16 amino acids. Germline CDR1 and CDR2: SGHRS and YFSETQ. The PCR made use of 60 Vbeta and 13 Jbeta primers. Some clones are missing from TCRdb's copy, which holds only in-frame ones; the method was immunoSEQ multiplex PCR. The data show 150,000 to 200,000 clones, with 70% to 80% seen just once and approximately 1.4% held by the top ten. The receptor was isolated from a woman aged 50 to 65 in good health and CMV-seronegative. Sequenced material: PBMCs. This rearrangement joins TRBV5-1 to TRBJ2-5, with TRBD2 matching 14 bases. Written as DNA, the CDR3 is TGCGCCAGCAGCCAAGGACTAGCGGGGGGCCAAGAGACCCAGTACTTC. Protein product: CASSQGLAGGQETQYF.